The present entry profiles one T cell receptor beta chain with its context. The antigen remains undetermined. CDR1 and CDR2 (germline): MGHDK, SYGVNS. V shed 6 bases, J shed 6 bases, and the junction held 9 bases outside the gene matches. CDR3 length equals 15 residues. The sample originates from a study of shared clonotypes between healthy human individuals. Overall study findings and caveats: There were few donors, and this limited the genetic and exposure-history diversity represented. Between a few donors, naive CD4 clonotypes were shared at a level of approximately 5%. Non-shared clonotypes had lower generation probabilities than clonotypes shared by all four sorted-subset donors.

TCRdb's table, derived via immunoSEQ multiplex PCR, lists solely in-frame clones and lacks some. This sample has 110,000 or so clones, with around two thirds found just once. This receptor was identified in a woman aged 25 to 39 in good health. The sequenced sample consisted of memory CD8+ T cells sorted from blood. The sample's subset: CD45RO+ cells pooled with CCR7-negative TemRA cells. The V call is TRBV25-1, the J call TRBJ1-5; TRBD1 aligns across 9 bases. CDR3 loop: CASSSGGTGRQPQHF. CDR3 in DNA: TGTGCCAGCAGCTCCGGCGGGACAGGGCGTCAGCCCCAGCATTTT. The whole variable domain, filled in from reference TRBV25-1 and TRBJ1-5, reads EADIYQTPRYLVIGTGKKITLECSQTMGHDKMYWYQQDPGMELHLIHYSYGVNSTEKGDLSSESTVSRIRTEHFPLTLESARPSHTSQYLCASSSGGTGRQPQHFGDGTRLSIL.